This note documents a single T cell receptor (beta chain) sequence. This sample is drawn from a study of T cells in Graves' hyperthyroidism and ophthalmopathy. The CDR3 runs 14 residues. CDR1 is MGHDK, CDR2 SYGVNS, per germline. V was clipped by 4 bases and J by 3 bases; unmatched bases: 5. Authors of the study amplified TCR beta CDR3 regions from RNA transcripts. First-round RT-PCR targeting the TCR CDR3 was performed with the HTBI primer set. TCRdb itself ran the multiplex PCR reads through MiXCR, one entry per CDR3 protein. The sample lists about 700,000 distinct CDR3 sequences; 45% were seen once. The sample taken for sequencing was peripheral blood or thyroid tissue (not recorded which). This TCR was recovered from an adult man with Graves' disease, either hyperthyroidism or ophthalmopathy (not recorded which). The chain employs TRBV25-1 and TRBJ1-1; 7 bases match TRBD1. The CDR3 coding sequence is TGTGCCAGCAGTGCTGACGACAGGGACACTGAAGCTTTCTTT. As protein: CASSADDRDTEAFF.